This TCR beta chain derives from a study of CD4+ T cells in melanoma. Profiling relied on immunoSEQ multiplex PCR, and the TCRdb table lists in-frame clones only, not all of them. The repertoire includes 9,500 to 11,000 clones, approximately 78% of them detected once, and under 25% sits in the top ten. With 2 bases removed from V and 8 bases from J, the gap between germline ends came to 12 bases. CDR3 length: 13 residues. Per the germline V gene, CDR1 is SGHTA and CDR2 is FQGTGA. Details on this clone: What it binds is not known.

Study-wide results and caveats: Reportedly, melanoma neoantigen-specific CD4+ T cells showed varied differentiation states. CD8+ T cell, macrophage and B cell function reportedly correlated with neoantigen-specific CD4+ T cells.

The J gene is TRBJ1-2, the V gene TRBV7-3; D perhaps matches TRBD1 (6 bases). Input material: cells from a culture (not recorded whether cultured in vitro). This TCR derives from a human donor with melanoma. The CDR3 loop is CASSLLGGSGYTF. The CDR3 DNA reads TGTGCCAGCAGCTTATTAGGGGGATCGGGCTACACCTTC.